The T cell receptor beta chain described here comes from a study of blood T cell repertoires in COVID-19. The method was immunoSEQ multiplex PCR; TCRdb's version includes in-frame clones alone and lacks a portion of them. The sample holds about 59,000 clones, about 88% seen once. The CDR3 loop spans 16 amino acids. Germline V gene lookup returns CDR1 KGHSH and CDR2 LQKENI. The ends lost 2 bases at V and 5 bases at J; junction bases unmatched: 5. The sequence was collected from a man older than 75 in a cohort sampled during active COVID-19. Sequencing was done on a sample of peripheral blood. The rearrangement links TRBV18 to TRBJ1-4, with TRBD1 matching 10 bases. The CDR3 DNA sequence: TGTGCCAGCTCACCAACACGGGACAGGGGAAATGAAAAACTGTTTTTT. It translates to CASSPTRDRGNEKLFF.